This TCR beta chain is drawn from a study of OX40 agonist ivuxolimab in advanced cancers. At the level of the whole study: Ivuxolimab was an agonistic, fully human IgG2 monoclonal antibody directed against OX40 (CD134), a costimulatory receptor. Intravenous ivuxolimab was administered to patients every 2 weeks at six dose levels: 0.01, 0.1, 0.3, 1.5, 3 and 10 mg/kg. Of the 50 to 55 dose-escalation patients, hepatocellular carcinoma was present in around 20, melanoma in about 15, renal cell carcinoma in 9 and head and neck cancer in 9. A male proportion of almost 85% and a mean age of approximately 55 years, ranging from 23 to 79, were recorded for the dose-escalation cohort. Prior anti-PD-1, anti-PD-L1 or anti-CTLA-4 therapy was permitted, and checkpoint inhibitors had been received by around 39% of dose-escalation patients. Partial responses occurred in three dose-escalation patients, of whom one had hepatocellular carcinoma and two had cutaneous melanoma. Peripheral TCRbeta sequencing aimed to test whether ivuxolimab altered TCR sequence diversity and caused clonal T-cell expansion. The paper covers the monotherapy dose-escalation part of the phase I ivuxolimab trial, which included N of about 51 patients. The research as a whole found: Low levels of normalized T-cell clonal expansion were also seen in some patients who did not respond. At doses from 0.1 to 3.0 mg/kg, clonal expansion was seen in both CD4+ and CD8+ blood T cells between baseline and week 6. In partial responders in the 0.1-3.0 mg/kg groups, normalized peripheral clonal expansion was found to be among the lowest, especially among CD8+ T cells. The antigen specificity of the peripheral T cells that underwent clonal expansion was not determined. On average, CD8+ T cells showed more expanded clones than CD4+ T cells after ivuxolimab.

For sequencing of the TCRbeta CDR3 region, genomic DNA was extracted from the sorted cells. TCRbeta CDR3 regions were sequenced using the immunoSEQ Assay. In its TCRdb copy, this immuneACCESS table keeps in-frame sequences only and misses some clones. Where compared with another copy, unresolved V genes explain less than half of these, and the others have no known cause. Recorded for this sample are about 73,000 clones; 80% to 90% of them occurred a single time. The ten biggest clones cover about 0.53% of the sample. The germline V gene gives CDR1 as SGHRS and CDR2 as YFSETQ. V trim: 1 base; J trim: 6 bases; unmatched bases: 10. Spanning cysteine to phenylalanine, the CDR3 consists of 15 amino acids. Of all the DNA, just the CDR3 is kept, 45 bases in frame from base 1. The trial excluded patients who had a history of autoimmune disease or who were on systemic immunosuppression. Peripheral blood for TCR sequencing was collected from all dose cohorts at baseline, on cycle 4 day 1, and on cycle 7 day 1. The samples were drawn from a first-in-human, open-label, multicenter phase I dose-escalation trial of ivuxolimab. Adults with locally advanced or metastatic head and neck squamous cell, hepatocellular, melanoma or renal cell carcinoma were enrolled in the trial. CD4+ and CD8+ T cells were sorted separately from peripheral blood before TCR sequencing.

With regard to this clone: This clone's antigen is unknown. The record has no base qualities; no much larger clone is one base away.

The source material was CD4+ or CD8+ T cells sorted from blood, sampled in a trial of the OX40 agonist ivuxolimab. This chain joins TRBV5-1 to TRBJ2-7; TRBD2 matches 7 bases in the middle. The sequence came from an adult with an advanced solid tumor such as melanoma, head and neck, liver or kidney cancer. The DNA sequence is given as TGCGCCAGCAGCTTGATTCAGGCGGGGGTTGGCGAGCAGTACTTC. Translated, this is CASSLIQAGVGEQYF.